This T cell receptor beta chain was observed in a study of blood T cell repertoires in COVID-19. Study-wide context: Samples taken during acute and convalescent COVID-19 were collected in the United States, Italy and Spain.

As processed by the authors: Reference gene primer amplification in the assay estimated nucleated cell counts. Here immunoSEQ multiplex PCR was the method, and the copy in TCRdb shows in-frame clones only, minus some. That table furnishes V, J and clone size, whereas the DNA furnished D and trimming. The sample holds some 200,000 clones, approximately 78% seen once. In germline, CDR1 is SNHLY, CDR2 FYNNEI. Trimming removed 5 bases at V and 2 bases at J, with 23 bases between. This CDR3 region has 18 residues. Sequencing input: peripheral blood. The chain links TRBV2 to TRBJ2-3; a possible D gene is TRBD2 (6 bases). The sequence derives from an elderly woman with acute or convalescent COVID-19. CDR3 region: CASSPLGGAQPNTDTQYF. The CDR3 coding sequence is TGTGCCAGCAGTCCCCTTGGAGGGGCCCAACCTAACACAGATACGCAGTATTTT.